The rows below give T cell receptor beta chains drawn from one sample of a study of blood T cell repertoires in COVID-19. The repertoire was sequenced with immunoSEQ multiplex PCR; TCRdb's copy has only in-frame clones and lacks some. Here the sample spans about 220,000 clones, roughly 80% being singletons. Sequencing was carried out using PBMCs or T cells enriched from blood (not recorded which). These receptors were collected from a woman in her thirties or forties with acute COVID-19. The CDR3 runs from the conserved cysteine through the conserved F or W. The order of the fields is D gene, J gene, CDR3 length, V gene, CDR3 protein, CDR3 DNA. The D gene is left open where the match is weak.

D: TRBD1
J: TRBJ1-1
length: 13
V: TRBV10-3
CDR3: CAIGNRGDTEAFF
DNA: TGTGCCATCGGAAACAGGGGTGACACTGAAGCTTTCTTT

D: TRBD1
J: TRBJ1-1
length: 15
V: TRBV27
CDR3: CASTGPRGLGTEAFF
DNA: TGTGCCAGCACCGGTCCTAGGGGGCTGGGCACTGAAGCTTTCTTT

D: TRBD1
J: TRBJ1-1
length: 15
V: TRBV25-1
CDR3: CASSEWGQSLYEAFF
DNA: TGTGCCAGCAGTGAATGGGGACAGTCCCTTTATGAAGCTTTCTTT

D: TRBD1
J: TRBJ1-1
length: 15
V: TRBV29-1
CDR3: CSSTGTGIRGTEAFF
DNA: TGCAGCTCGACCGGGACAGGGATTCGGGGCACTGAAGCTTTCTTT

D: -
J: TRBJ1-2
length: 13
V: TRBV2
CDR3: CASSESAGDGYTF
DNA: TGTGCCAGCAGTGAATCGGCAGGGGATGGCTACACCTTC

D: -
J: TRBJ1-6
length: 15
V: TRBV30
CDR3: CAWGLQGIHNSPLHF
DNA: TGTGCCTGGGGACTACAGGGCATCCATAATTCACCCCTCCACTTT

D: TRBD1
J: TRBJ1-6
length: 14
V: TRBV4-1
CDR3: CASSPGQGTSPLHF
DNA: TGCGCCAGCAGCCCCGGACAGGGGACATCACCCCTCCACTTT

D: TRBD1
J: TRBJ2-7
length: 14
V: TRBV5-1
CDR3: CASSQGQGRGEQYF
DNA: TGCGCCAGCAGTCAGGGACAGGGGAGGGGCGAGCAGTACTTC

D: TRBD2
J: TRBJ2-7
length: 15
V: TRBV6-2/TRBV6-3
CDR3: CASSYSTSGGYEQYF
DNA: TGTGCCAGCAGTTACTCGACTAGCGGGGGCTACGAGCAGTACTTC

D: TRBD1
J: TRBJ1-4
length: 15
V: TRBV9
CDR3: CASSVDTGGGEKLFF
DNA: TGTGCCAGCAGCGTAGATACAGGGGGCGGTGAAAAACTGTTTTTT

D: TRBD1
J: TRBJ2-3
length: 16
V: TRBV24-1
CDR3: CATSDQGQDYTDTQYF
DNA: TGTGCCACCAGTGATCAGGGACAGGACTACACAGATACGCAGTATTTT